This T cell receptor (beta chain) was observed in a study of cytomegalovirus exposure and HLA in healthy donors. The germline gives CDR1 SGHRS, CDR2 YFSETQ. The CDR3 consists of 14 residues. With V trimmed by 2 bases and J by 5 bases, 6 bases remained unmatched. With 60 Vbeta and 13 Jbeta primers, the PCR was carried out. Sequencing used immunoSEQ multiplex PCR; TCRdb keeps in-frame clones, though not all of them. The sample lists about 140,000 clones, roughly 75% occurring once. Overall study results and limits: Later analysis showed most CMV-associated TCR beta chains appearing HLA-restricted. Most likely, a cluster of highly shared sequence variants arose as a sequencing artifact. It was taken for granted in presence/absence analyses that sequencing depth across donors was roughly uniform.

With regard to this clone: The antigen is unknown. This same CDR3 is encoded by further DNA sequences in the sample.

Donors likely had unrecorded immune exposures despite being nominally healthy when sampled. The clonotype comes from a man under 40 in good health and CMV-seronegative. Sequenced: PBMCs. This rearrangement joins TRBV5-1 to TRBJ2-5, with 7 bases aligning to TRBD2. Written as DNA, the CDR3 is TGCGCCAGCAGCTTCGGGGGGACGGGGGAGACCCAGTACTTC. It encodes CASSFGGTGETQYF.